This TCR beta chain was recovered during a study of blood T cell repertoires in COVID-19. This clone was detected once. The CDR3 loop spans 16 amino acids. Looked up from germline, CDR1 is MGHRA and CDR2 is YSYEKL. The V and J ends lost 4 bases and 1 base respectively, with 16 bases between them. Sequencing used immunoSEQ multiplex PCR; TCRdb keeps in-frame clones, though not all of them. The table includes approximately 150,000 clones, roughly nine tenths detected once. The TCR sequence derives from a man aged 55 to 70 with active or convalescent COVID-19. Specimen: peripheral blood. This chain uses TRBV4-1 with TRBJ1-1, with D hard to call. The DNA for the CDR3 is TGCGCCAGCAGCCGGCGACGAGCCGACAAGAACACTGAAGCTTTCTTT. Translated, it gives CASSRRRADKNTEAFF.